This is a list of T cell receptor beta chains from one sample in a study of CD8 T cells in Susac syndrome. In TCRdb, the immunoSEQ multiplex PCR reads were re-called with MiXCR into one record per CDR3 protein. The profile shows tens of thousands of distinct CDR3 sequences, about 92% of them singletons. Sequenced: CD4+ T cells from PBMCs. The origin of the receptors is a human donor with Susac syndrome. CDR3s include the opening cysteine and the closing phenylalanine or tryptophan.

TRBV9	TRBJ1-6	CASSVRTGVSPLHF
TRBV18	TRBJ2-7	CASSPRGQVAYEQYF
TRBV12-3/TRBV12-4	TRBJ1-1	CASRYRAVNTEAFF
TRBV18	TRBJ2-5	CASSPMTGRETQYF
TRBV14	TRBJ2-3	CASSHTGGLNEDTQYF
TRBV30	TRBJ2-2	CAWSVKAGGLNTGELFF
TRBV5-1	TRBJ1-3	CASSQDPVGNTIYF
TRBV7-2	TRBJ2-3	CASSPDGYLTDTQYF
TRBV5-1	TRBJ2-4	CASSPPGVIQYF
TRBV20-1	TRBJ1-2	CSAPGTGGEGYTF
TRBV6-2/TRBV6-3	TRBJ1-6	CASSYGQDFPSPLHF
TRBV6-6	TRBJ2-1	CASSYEEKQFF
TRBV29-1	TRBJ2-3	CSVIGTTSTDTQYF
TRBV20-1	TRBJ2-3	CSARSLAGGHTDTQYF
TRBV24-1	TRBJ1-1	CATSDPNGPEAFF
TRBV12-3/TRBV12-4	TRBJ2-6	CASTERSGLGSGANVLTF
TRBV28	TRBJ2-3	CASSPRLGTDTQYF
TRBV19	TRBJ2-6	CASLGGVLTF
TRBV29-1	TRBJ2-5	CSAPGQGRETQYF
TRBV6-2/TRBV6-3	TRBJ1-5	CASSPSGTGPNQPQHF
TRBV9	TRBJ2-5	CASSVGGGPVQETQYF
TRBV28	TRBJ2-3	CASSTSGQGPDTQYF
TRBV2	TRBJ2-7	CASSSSGGSSYEQYF
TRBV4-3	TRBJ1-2	CASSQALADTRGYTF
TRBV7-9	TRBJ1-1	CASSTQGIAEAFF
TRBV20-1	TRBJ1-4	CSAIGQGGNEKLFF